Below, 3 T cell receptor beta chains from the same sample are listed, as sequenced in a study of shared T cell receptors in the human thymus. The assay was immunoSEQ multiplex PCR, and TCRdb's table has in-frame clones only and misses some. The sample carries some 700,000 clones, approximately 88% recorded once. This sample also belongs to another study, concerning human thymus T cells.

Sample: thymocytes. These receptors all stem from a boy younger than two with a congenital heart defect.

The gene calls are TRBV10-3 and TRBJ1-1, with D hard to call. V shed 0 bases and J shed 3 bases, with 11 bases lying between them. CDR1 is ENHRY, CDR2 SYGVKD, per germline. This CDR3 spans 15 amino acids. The CDR3 nucleotides read TGTGCCATCAGTGAGTCGGGCAGGTTCTACACTGAAGCTTTCTTT. It is translated as CAISESGRFYTEAFF.

The chain combines TRBV5-1 with TRBJ1-1; TRBD1 matches 11 bases. The CDR3 spans 16 residues. V shed 4 bases and J 5 bases; nucleotides not matched to a gene: 10. Germline loops: CDR1 SGHRS, CDR2 YFSETQ. The CDR3 region is CASSTEGGQGGTEAFF. CDR3 nucleotides: TGCGCCAGCAGCACTGAGGGGGGACAGGGGGGTACTGAAGCTTTCTTT.

The genes are TRBV5-3 and TRBJ1-2, with 8 bases aligning to TRBD1. TRBV5-3 is filed as an ORF, its function uncertain. This CDR3 spans 15 amino acids. The V gene end was trimmed by 4 bases and the J gene end by 1 base; junction bases not matched to a gene: 6. The CDR3 region has the DNA TGTGCCAGAAGCCCGGACAGGGAAAGTAACTATGGCTACACCTTC. As protein: CARSPDRESNYGYTF.